A selection of T cell receptor beta chains follows, all from one sample in a study of OX40 agonist ivuxolimab in advanced cancers. Sequenced by immunoSEQ multiplex PCR; TCRdb stores in-frame clones only, minus some. The sample has 55,000 to 70,000 clones; 75% to 85% are singletons. The sequences come from CD4+ or CD8+ T cells sorted from blood, collected in a trial of the OX40 agonist ivuxolimab. These receptors were collected from an adult with an advanced solid tumor such as melanoma, head and neck, liver or kidney cancer. The CDR3 runs from the conserved cysteine through the conserved F or W. The order of the fields is D gene, V gene, clone size, J gene, CDR3 protein, CDR3 DNA. A D gene is named only where the DNA matches it firmly. Not every row has a clone size; where given, it reads once, few, many or a size class.

d_call: .
v_call: TRBV20-1
clone_size: .
j_call: TRBJ1-1
cdr3_aa: CSASGMTEAFF
cdr3_nt: TGCAGTGCTAGCGGGATGACTGAAGCTTTCTTT

d_call: .
v_call: TRBV6-5
clone_size: .
j_call: TRBJ1-3
cdr3_aa: CASSPRGTQGPTIYF
cdr3_nt: TGTGCCAGCAGTCCTCGGGGCACCCAGGGACCCACCATATATTTT

d_call: .
v_call: TRBV11-1
clone_size: .
j_call: TRBJ2-5
cdr3_aa: CASSSDRGPQETQYF
cdr3_nt: TGTGCCAGCAGCTCCGACAGAGGGCCACAAGAGACCCAGTACTTC

d_call: .
v_call: TRBV25-1
clone_size: .
j_call: TRBJ1-4
cdr3_aa: CASSDPAGVPGANEKLFF
cdr3_nt: TGTGCCAGCAGTGATCCGGCGGGCGTTCCGGGGGCTAATGAAAAACTGTTTTTT

d_call: .
v_call: TRBV19
clone_size: .
j_call: TRBJ2-2
cdr3_aa: CATSIQSTSSGELFF
cdr3_nt: TGTGCCACCTCGATACAGAGTACCTCGTCCGGGGAGCTGTTTTTT

d_call: .
v_call: TRBV19
clone_size: .
j_call: TRBJ1-1
cdr3_aa: CASSIFGEAFF
cdr3_nt: TGTGCCAGTAGTATCTTCGGGGAAGCTTTCTTT

d_call: TRBD1
v_call: TRBV29-1
clone_size: once
j_call: TRBJ1-2
cdr3_aa: CSVDRGRYGYTF
cdr3_nt: TGCAGCGTTGACAGGGGGCGCTATGGCTACACCTTC

d_call: .
v_call: TRBV5-1
clone_size: .
j_call: TRBJ1-1
cdr3_aa: CASSARITGSNTEAFF
cdr3_nt: TGCGCCAGCAGCGCCCGAATCACAGGTTCGAACACTGAAGCTTTCTTT

d_call: TRBD1
v_call: TRBV10-2
clone_size: .
j_call: TRBJ1-6
cdr3_aa: CASRQGESPLHF
cdr3_nt: TGCGCCAGCCGACAGGGGGAATCACCCCTCCACTTT

d_call: TRBD1
v_call: TRBV6-5
clone_size: few
j_call: TRBJ1-1
cdr3_aa: CASSGDRVSEAFF
cdr3_nt: TGTGCCAGCAGTGGGGACAGGGTGTCCGAAGCTTTCTTT

d_call: TRBD1
v_call: TRBV6-7
clone_size: .
j_call: TRBJ2-5
cdr3_aa: CASSLHVGGQPQETQYF
cdr3_nt: TGTGCCAGCAGTCTCCACGTAGGGGGCCAACCCCAAGAGACCCAGTACTTC

d_call: TRBD2
v_call: TRBV20-1
clone_size: .
j_call: TRBJ2-5
cdr3_aa: CSGLAGETQYF
cdr3_nt: TGCAGTGGACTAGCCGGGGAGACCCAGTACTTC

d_call: .
v_call: TRBV2
clone_size: once
j_call: TRBJ2-7
cdr3_aa: CASSGNGPAYEQYF
cdr3_nt: TGTGCCAGCAGTGGGAATGGTCCAGCCTACGAGCAGTACTTC

d_call: .
v_call: TRBV14
clone_size: .
j_call: TRBJ2-7
cdr3_aa: CASSQVRVLADLVGSYEQYF
cdr3_nt: TGTGCCAGCAGCCAAGTCCGCGTCCTCGCCGACCTAGTCGGCTCCTACGAGCAGTACTTC

d_call: TRBD1
v_call: TRBV7-9
clone_size: once
j_call: TRBJ2-7
cdr3_aa: CASGPLMTGNSYEQYF
cdr3_nt: TGTGCCAGTGGCCCTCTGATGACAGGGAACTCCTACGAGCAGTACTTC

d_call: .
v_call: TRBV19
clone_size: .
j_call: TRBJ2-1
cdr3_aa: CASNFGTGNEQFF
cdr3_nt: TGTGCCAGTAATTTTGGAACGGGCAATGAGCAGTTCTTC

d_call: .
v_call: TRBV27
clone_size: .
j_call: TRBJ1-1
cdr3_aa: CASSGQRTEAFF
cdr3_nt: TGTGCCAGCAGTGGCCAAAGGACTGAAGCTTTCTTT

d_call: .
v_call: TRBV19
clone_size: .
j_call: TRBJ2-2
cdr3_aa: CASRTIDSADTGELFF
cdr3_nt: TGTGCCAGTAGAACTATAGACAGTGCGGACACCGGGGAGCTGTTTTTT

d_call: .
v_call: TRBV2
clone_size: .
j_call: TRBJ2-2
cdr3_aa: CASSARDTGELFF
cdr3_nt: TGTGCCAGCAGTGCGCGGGACACCGGGGAGCTGTTTTTT

d_call: .
v_call: TRBV5-1
clone_size: .
j_call: TRBJ2-7
cdr3_aa: CASSAGPTYEQYF
cdr3_nt: TGCGCCAGCAGTGCCGGGCCAACCTACGAGCAGTACTTC

d_call: TRBD1
v_call: TRBV7-8
clone_size: once
j_call: TRBJ2-7
cdr3_aa: CASSSQPRGLDYEQYF
cdr3_nt: TGTGCCAGCAGCTCGCAACCCAGGGGGCTTGACTACGAGCAGTACTTC

d_call: TRBD1
v_call: TRBV5-1
clone_size: .
j_call: TRBJ1-4
cdr3_aa: CASSLVTGTGNEKLFF
cdr3_nt: TGCGCCAGCAGCTTGGTCACCGGGACAGGGAATGAAAAACTGTTTTTT

d_call: .
v_call: TRBV5-1
clone_size: .
j_call: TRBJ1-3
cdr3_aa: CASSLGGLGNTIYF
cdr3_nt: TGCGCCAGCAGCTTGGGGGGGCTTGGAAACACCATATATTTT

d_call: .
v_call: TRBV2
clone_size: .
j_call: TRBJ1-4
cdr3_aa: CASSDGGLPTNEKLFF
cdr3_nt: TGTGCCAGCAGTGATGGGGGTCTGCCAACTAATGAAAAACTGTTTTTT

d_call: TRBD1
v_call: TRBV29-1
clone_size: .
j_call: TRBJ2-3
cdr3_aa: CSVELQGAPDTQYF
cdr3_nt: TGCAGCGTTGAACTACAGGGGGCTCCAGATACGCAGTATTTT

d_call: .
v_call: TRBV7-2
clone_size: .
j_call: TRBJ1-4
cdr3_aa: CASSSRFNEKLFF
cdr3_nt: TGTGCCAGTTCGTCCAGGTTTAATGAAAAACTGTTTTTT

d_call: TRBD2
v_call: TRBV11-2
clone_size: .
j_call: TRBJ2-5
cdr3_aa: CASSLWFGGGAEETQYF
cdr3_nt: TGTGCCAGCAGCTTATGGTTTGGCGGGGGGGCTGAGGAGACCCAGTACTTC

d_call: .
v_call: TRBV6-6
clone_size: .
j_call: TRBJ1-1
cdr3_aa: CASSYSGRAGNAEAFF
cdr3_nt: TGTGCCAGCAGTTACTCGGGTAGGGCGGGTAACGCTGAAGCTTTCTTT

d_call: .
v_call: TRBV7-6
clone_size: .
j_call: TRBJ2-1
cdr3_aa: CASSSGLSERQDEQFF
cdr3_nt: TGTGCCAGCAGCTCGGGACTCTCGGAGAGACAAGATGAGCAGTTCTTC

d_call: TRBD1
v_call: TRBV7-2
clone_size: .
j_call: TRBJ2-7
cdr3_aa: CASSLNRGATYEQYF
cdr3_nt: TGTGCCAGCAGCTTAAACAGGGGGGCTACCTACGAGCAGTACTTC

d_call: .
v_call: TRBV29-1
clone_size: few
j_call: TRBJ2-7
cdr3_aa: CSFSTYSYEQYF
cdr3_nt: TGCAGCTTCAGTACATACTCCTACGAGCAGTACTTC

d_call: TRBD2
v_call: TRBV5-8
clone_size: .
j_call: TRBJ2-4
cdr3_aa: CASSLRDAPSGIQYF
cdr3_nt: TGTGCCAGCAGCCTCCGGGACGCCCCTAGCGGCATTCAGTACTTC

d_call: .
v_call: TRBV11-2
clone_size: .
j_call: TRBJ1-6
cdr3_aa: CASSLLRAEDNSPLHF
cdr3_nt: TGTGCCAGCAGCTTACTAAGGGCGGAGGACAATTCACCCCTCCACTTT

d_call: .
v_call: TRBV19
clone_size: many
j_call: TRBJ1-6
cdr3_aa: CASSIKTTGWGSPLHF
cdr3_nt: TGTGCCAGTAGTATAAAAACGACAGGATGGGGTTCACCCCTCCACTTT

d_call: .
v_call: TRBV19
clone_size: few
j_call: TRBJ1-1
cdr3_aa: CASRGGVRTEAFF
cdr3_nt: TGTGCCAGTAGGGGGGGGGTGAGAACCGAAGCTTTCTTT

d_call: .
v_call: TRBV5-1
clone_size: .
j_call: TRBJ2-7
cdr3_aa: CASSPGGYEQYF
cdr3_nt: TGCGCCAGCAGCCCCGGGGGCTACGAGCAGTACTTC

d_call: .
v_call: TRBV7-9
clone_size: .
j_call: TRBJ2-3
cdr3_aa: CARAGRTDTQYF
cdr3_nt: TGTGCCAGGGCTGGGAGAACAGATACGCAGTATTTT

d_call: TRBD1
v_call: TRBV14
clone_size: .
j_call: TRBJ2-6
cdr3_aa: CASSQVDGGRFRDRGTLGANVLTF
cdr3_nt: TGTGCCAGCAGCCAAGTGGATGGAGGACGGTTCCGGGACAGGGGGACTCTGGGGGCCAACGTCCTGACTTTC

d_call: TRBD2
v_call: TRBV30
clone_size: .
j_call: TRBJ2-1
cdr3_aa: CAWLLGGALGEQFF
cdr3_nt: TGTGCCTGGTTGCTCGGGGGGGCCTTGGGTGAGCAGTTCTTC

d_call: .
v_call: TRBV5-4
clone_size: few
j_call: TRBJ2-5
cdr3_aa: CASSLAGRQETQYF
cdr3_nt: TGTGCCAGCAGCTTGGCCGGGAGACAAGAGACCCAGTACTTC

d_call: .
v_call: TRBV7-8
clone_size: .
j_call: TRBJ1-4
cdr3_aa: CASSSRQATTKLFF
cdr3_nt: TGTGCCAGCAGCTCCCGACAGGCTACCACGAAACTGTTTTTT

d_call: .
v_call: TRBV7-2
clone_size: .
j_call: TRBJ1-5
cdr3_aa: CASSLAVRQPQHF
cdr3_nt: TGTGCCAGCAGCTTAGCGGTAAGACAGCCCCAGCATTTT

d_call: .
v_call: TRBV27
clone_size: .
j_call: TRBJ1-2
cdr3_aa: CASSSEDSGGYTF
cdr3_nt: TGTGCCAGCAGTTCGGAGGACTCGGGTGGCTACACCTTC

d_call: .
v_call: TRBV19
clone_size: .
j_call: TRBJ2-7
cdr3_aa: CASSRSADPNYEQYF
cdr3_nt: TGTGCCAGTAGTAGGAGTGCAGATCCCAACTACGAGCAGTACTTC

d_call: TRBD1
v_call: TRBV5-8
clone_size: .
j_call: TRBJ1-2
cdr3_aa: CASSWSSGTGYGYTF
cdr3_nt: TGTGCCAGCAGCTGGTCTTCCGGGACAGGGTATGGCTACACCTTC

d_call: TRBD2
v_call: TRBV6-6
clone_size: .
j_call: TRBJ2-1
cdr3_aa: CASVSGGSHNEQFF
cdr3_nt: TGTGCCAGCGTTAGCGGGGGTAGCCACAATGAGCAGTTCTTC